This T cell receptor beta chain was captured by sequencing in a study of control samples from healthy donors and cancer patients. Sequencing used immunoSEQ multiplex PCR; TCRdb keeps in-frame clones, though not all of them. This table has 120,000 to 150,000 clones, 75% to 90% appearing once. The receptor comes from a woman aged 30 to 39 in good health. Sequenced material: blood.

The CDR3 is CASSETGEVDGYTF. In nucleotides, the CDR3 is TGTGCCAGCAGCGAGACAGGGGAAGTGGATGGCTACACCTTC. J is TRBJ1-2 and V is TRBV7-3; 8 bases match TRBD1. V shed 5 bases and J 6 bases; nucleotides not matched to a gene: 8. Per germline, CDR1 SGHTA and CDR2 FQGTGA. The CDR3 is made up of 14 amino acids.